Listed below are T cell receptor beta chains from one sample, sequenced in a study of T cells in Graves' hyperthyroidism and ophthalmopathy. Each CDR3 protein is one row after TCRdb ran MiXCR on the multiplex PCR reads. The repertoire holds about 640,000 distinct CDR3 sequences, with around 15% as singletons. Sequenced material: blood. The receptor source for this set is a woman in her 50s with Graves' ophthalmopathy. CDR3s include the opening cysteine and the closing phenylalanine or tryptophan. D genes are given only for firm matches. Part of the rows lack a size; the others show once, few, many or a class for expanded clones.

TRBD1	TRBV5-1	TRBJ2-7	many	CASSLRDSSSYEQYF	TGCGCCAGCAGCCTCCGGGACAGCTCCTCCTACGAGCAGTACTTC
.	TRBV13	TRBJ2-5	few	CASSPLGRQETQYF	TGTGCCAGCAGCCCCTTGGGGCGCCAAGAGACCCAGTACTTC
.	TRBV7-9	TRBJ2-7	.	CASSLKENEQYF	TGTGCCAGCAGCTTGAAGGAGAACGAGCAGTACTTC
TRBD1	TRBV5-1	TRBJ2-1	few	CASSLDRGWVNEQFF	TGCGCCAGCAGCTTGGACAGGGGGTGGGTTAATGAGCAGTTCTTC
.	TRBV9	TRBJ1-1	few	CASSVEGGLNTEAFF	TGTGCCAGCAGCGTGGAGGGGGGACTGAACACTGAAGCTTTCTTT
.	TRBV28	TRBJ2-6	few	CAIGTDSGANVLTF	TGTGCCATCGGGACCGACTCTGGGGCCAACGTCCTGACTTTC
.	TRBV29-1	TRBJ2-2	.	CSVGRDTNTGELFF	TGCAGCGTGGGCCGGGACACCAACACCGGGGAGCTGTTTTTT
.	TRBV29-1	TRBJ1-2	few	CSTSPAQGYGYTF	TGCAGCACATCTCCCGCACAGGGCTATGGCTACACCTTC
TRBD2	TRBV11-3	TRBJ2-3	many	CASSLGVGLAGANPDTQYF	TGTGCCAGCAGCTTAGGGGTCGGACTAGCGGGGGCCAACCCAGATACGCAGTATTTT
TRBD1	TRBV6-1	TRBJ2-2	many	CASRLRQGQRGTGELFF	TGTGCCAGCAGACTAAGACAGGGGCAGAGGGGGACCGGGGAGCTGTTTTTT
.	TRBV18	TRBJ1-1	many	CASSGDIVWGTEAFF	TGTGCCAGCTCAGGGGACATCGTTTGGGGCACTGAAGCTTTCTTT
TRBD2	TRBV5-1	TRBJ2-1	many	CASSLSGTTYNEQFF	TGCGCCAGCAGCCTTAGCGGGACCACCTACAATGAGCAGTTCTTC
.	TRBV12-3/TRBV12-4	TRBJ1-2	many	CASSLERAAYTF	TGTGCCAGCAGTTTAGAGAGGGCCGCCTACACCTTC
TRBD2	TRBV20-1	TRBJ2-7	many	CSAISTSGSNYEQYF	TGCAGTGCTATATCTACTAGCGGGAGTAATTACGAGCAGTACTTC
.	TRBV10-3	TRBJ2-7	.	CAIMGTSETYEQYF	TGTGCCATCATGGGGACATCCGAGACCTACGAGCAGTACTTC
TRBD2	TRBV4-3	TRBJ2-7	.	CASSQETGTSGKEYEQYF	TGCGCCAGCAGCCAAGAAACCGGGACTAGCGGGAAAGAATACGAGCAGTACTTC
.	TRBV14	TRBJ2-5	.	CASSPTRLPQETQYF	TGTGCCAGCAGCCCTACCCGCCTACCTCAAGAGACCCAGTACTTC
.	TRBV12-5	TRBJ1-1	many	CASGLVSAEAFF	TGTGCTAGTGGTTTGGTCAGTGCTGAAGCTTTCTTT
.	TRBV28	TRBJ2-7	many	CASSFPTYEQYF	TGTGCCAGCAGTTTCCCCACCTACGAGCAGTACTTC
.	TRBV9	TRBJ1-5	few	CASSAGGRSNQPQHF	TGTGCCAGCAGCGCCGGAGGGAGGAGCAATCAGCCCCAGCATTTT
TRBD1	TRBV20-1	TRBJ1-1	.	CSARPTGTGVTEAFF	TGCAGTGCTAGACCAACCGGGACAGGGGTGACTGAAGCTTTCTTT
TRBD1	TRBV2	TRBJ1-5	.	CASSPRTGRGNQPQHF	TGTGCCAGCAGTCCACGGACAGGCCGGGGCAATCAGCCCCAGCATTTT
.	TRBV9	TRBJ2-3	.	CASSIREGNWADTQYF	TGTGCCAGCAGCATCCGTGAGGGCAACTGGGCAGATACGCAGTATTTT
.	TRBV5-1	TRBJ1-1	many	CASSLVMGSLNTEAFF	TGCGCCAGCAGCTTGGTTATGGGCAGTTTGAACACTGAAGCTTTCTTT
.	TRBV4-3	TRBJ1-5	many	CASSVRTGNQPQHF	TGCGCCAGCAGCGTAAGGACAGGCAATCAGCCCCAGCATTTT
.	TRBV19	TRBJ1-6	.	CASKDRRSYNSPLRF	TGTGCCAGCAAAGACAGAAGGTCCTATAATTCACCCCTCCGCTTT
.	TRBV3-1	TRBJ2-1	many	CASSQVVQTPHNEQFF	TGTGCCAGCAGCCAAGTCGTCCAAACCCCTCACAATGAGCAGTTCTTC
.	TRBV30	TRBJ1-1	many	CAWSVGGRREAFF	TGTGCCTGGAGTGTTGGTGGACGCCGTGAAGCTTTCTTT
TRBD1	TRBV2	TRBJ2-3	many	CASNKPGQTTDTQYF	TGTGCCAGCAATAAACCGGGACAGACCACAGATACGCAGTATTTT
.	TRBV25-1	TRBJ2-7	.	CASSHVGSIHEQYF	TGTGCCAGCAGTCATGTGGGATCGATCCACGAGCAGTACTTC
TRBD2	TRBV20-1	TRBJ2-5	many	CSASSSGQETQYF	TGCAGTGCTAGTTCTAGCGGTCAAGAGACCCAGTACTTC
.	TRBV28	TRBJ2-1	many	CASSGWINEQFF	TGTGCCAGCAGTGGCTGGATCAATGAGCAGTTCTTC
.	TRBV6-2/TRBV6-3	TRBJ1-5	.	CASRPRSNQPQHF	TGTGCCAGCAGACCCAGAAGCAATCAGCCCCAGCATTTT
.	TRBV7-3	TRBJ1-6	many	CASSSSRVIDSPLHF	TGTGCCAGCAGCTCTTCTAGGGTGATTGATTCACCCCTCCACTTT
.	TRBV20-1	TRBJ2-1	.	CSARDQDRLYNEQFF	TGCAGTGCTAGAGATCAGGACAGACTTTACAATGAGCAGTTCTTC
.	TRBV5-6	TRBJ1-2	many	CASSLGGVNYGYTF	TGTGCCAGCAGCTTAGGCGGGGTAAACTATGGCTACACCTTC
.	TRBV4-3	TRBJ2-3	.	CASSQDSLADTQYF	TGCGCCAGCAGCCAAGATTCCCTAGCAGATACGCAGTATTTT
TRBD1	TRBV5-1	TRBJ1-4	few	CASRRTGGEKLFF	TGCGCCAGCAGGCGGACAGGCGGAGAAAAACTGTTTTTT
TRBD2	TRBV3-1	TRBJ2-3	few	CASSQVGLAGMGSQYF	TGTGCCAGCAGCCAAGTAGGACTAGCGGGAATGGGGTCGCAGTATTTT
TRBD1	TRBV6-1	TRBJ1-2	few	CASSGGQGSGYTF	TGTGCCAGCAGTGGTGGACAGGGTAGCGGCTACACCTTC
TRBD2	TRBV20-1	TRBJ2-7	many	CSASVSGIGHEQYF	TGCAGTGCTAGTGTGAGCGGGATAGGCCACGAGCAGTACTTC
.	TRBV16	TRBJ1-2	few	CASSQSITGGSNYGYTF	TGTGCCAGCAGCCAATCGATTACGGGGGGCTCTAACTATGGCTACACCTTC
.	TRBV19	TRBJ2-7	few	CASFLRQGESGTSYEQYF	TGTGCCAGCTTCCTCAGACAGGGCGAATCCGGGACTTCATACGAGCAGTACTTC
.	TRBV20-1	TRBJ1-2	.	CSALHGSYGYTF	TGCAGTGCCCTGCATGGGTCCTATGGCTACACCTTC
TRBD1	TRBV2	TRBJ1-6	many	CASSAQGGSSPLHF	TGTGCCAGCAGTGCCCAGGGGGGAAGTTCACCCCTCCACTTT
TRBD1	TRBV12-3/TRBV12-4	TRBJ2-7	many	CASSVGTGGGEQYF	TGTGCCAGCAGTGTGGGGACAGGGGGAGGCGAGCAGTACTTC
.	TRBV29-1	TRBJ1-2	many	CSVEDGQGGYTF	TGCAGCGTTGAAGACGGGCAGGGAGGCTACACCTTC
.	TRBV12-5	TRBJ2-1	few	CASGSVYNEQFF	TGTGCTAGTGGTTCTGTGTACAATGAGCAGTTCTTC
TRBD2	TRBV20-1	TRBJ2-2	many	CSASRPGTSGTGELFF	TGCAGTGCTAGCCGCCCCGGGACTAGCGGTACCGGGGAGCTGTTTTTT
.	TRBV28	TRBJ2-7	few	CASSSHQGREQYF	TGTGCCAGCAGTTCACACCAGGGACGCGAGCAGTACTTC
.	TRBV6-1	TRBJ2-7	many	CASSEAGVWAYEQYF	TGTGCCAGCAGTGAAGCAGGGGTCTGGGCCTACGAGCAGTACTTC
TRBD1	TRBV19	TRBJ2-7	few	CASSITIGQARYEQYF	TGTGCCAGTAGTATAACAATAGGACAGGCGCGCTACGAGCAGTACTTC
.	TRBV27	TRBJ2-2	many	CASSPFSAGELFF	TGTGCCAGCAGTCCCTTTAGTGCCGGGGAGCTGTTTTTT
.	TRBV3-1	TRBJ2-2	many	CASSPPSGRELFF	TGTGCCAGCAGCCCCCCATCGGGAAGGGAGCTGTTTTTT
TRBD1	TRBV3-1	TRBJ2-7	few	CAGSLVGTGTIAYEQYF	TGTGCCGGCAGCCTAGTAGGGACAGGGACAATCGCCTACGAGCAGTACTTC
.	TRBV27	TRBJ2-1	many	CASSLYRSSYNEQFF	TGTGCCAGCAGTTTATACAGGAGCTCCTACAATGAGCAGTTCTTC